Included here is one T cell receptor beta chain sequence, with context. Ten or more counts support this clonotype. What this receptor recognizes is not known. The input lacks base qualities; no much larger clone sits a single base away. The data were obtained in a study of CD8 T cells in ankylosing spondylitis (dated by TCRdb to about 2017). Broadly, across the study: The study profiled T cell receptor beta repertoires in healthy donors and ankylosing spondylitis patients to find disease-linked TCR variants. The full study cohort comprised about 24 ankylosing spondylitis patients and 85 to 120 healthy donors. Peripheral blood was sampled, and synovial fluid was additionally collected from ankylosing spondylitis patients.

Broader findings and caveats from the paper: According to the report, matched synovial fluid samples from ankylosing spondylitis patients were significantly enriched for the disease-linked clones. Some motif variants were previously reported in synovial fluid and blood of reactive arthritis patients, suggesting common disease-initiation mechanisms. Blood from ankylosing spondylitis patients appeared to be characterized by a TCR beta motif made up of several highly homologous amino acid variants. The disease-linked clones had a CD8+ phenotype and were found at relatively low frequencies in peripheral blood.

The sequencer listed for this sample is Illumina HiSeq 2500. Quantitative 5'-RACE with molecular barcodes was used to prepare TCR beta libraries. Per the original workflow: A new computational method, built on a probabilistic model of VDJ rearrangement, was used to identify disease-linked TCR variants. Clones were called with MiXCR by TCRdb after fastp trimmed the public reads at Q25, and only in-frame beta chains were retained. Identical CDR3 protein sequences are pooled into one entry, listed with their most common genes and DNA. The V and J calls were not made by the authors but by TCRdb's processing. A total of roughly 250,000 distinct CDR3 sequences appear in this sample, about 9.1% of them only once. Together, the top ten hold about 6.5% of the sample. The clonotype comes from a male donor with ankylosing spondylitis or in good health (not recorded which). What was sequenced was blood, either unsorted or a sorted T cell fraction (not recorded which).

The DNA sequence is TGCAGTGCTAGAGTCATCGCGGGGTCCCTTGGGAATGAGCAGTTCTTC. Its coded protein is CSARVIAGSLGNEQFF. Recombination joined TRBV20-1 with TRBJ2-1; TRBD2 is perhaps the D gene, given 6 matching bases. Based on the germline V gene (reference sequence), the CDR1 and CDR2 sequences are DFQATT and SNEGSKA. Relative to germline, V is 1 base shorter and J is 7 bases shorter, with 20 bases between their ends. Measured from the cysteine to the phenylalanine, the CDR3 is 16 residues long. The read is trimmed to its CDR3 DNA, 48 bases read in frame from base 1.